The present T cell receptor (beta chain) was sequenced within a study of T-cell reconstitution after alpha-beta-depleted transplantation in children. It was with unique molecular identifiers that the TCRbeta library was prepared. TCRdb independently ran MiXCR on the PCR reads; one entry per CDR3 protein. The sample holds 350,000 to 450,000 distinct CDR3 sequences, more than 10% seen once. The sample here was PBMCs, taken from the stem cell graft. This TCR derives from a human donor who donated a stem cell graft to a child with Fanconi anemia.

CDR3 nucleotides: TGTGCCAGCAGCGTAGGAGGGACGCACACTGAAGCTTTCTTT. It yields the protein CASSVGGTHTEAFF. The chain carries TRBV9 and TRBJ1-1; maybe TRBD1 (5 bases). The CDR3 loop spans 14 amino acids. V gave up 0 bases and J gave up 3 bases, with 9 bases separating them. The V gene's germline CDR1 is SGDLS and CDR2 YYNGEE.